This T cell receptor beta chain was identified in a study of blood T cell repertoires in COVID-19. At the level of the study: Acute and convalescent COVID-19 specimens originated in the United States, Italy and Spain. T cells, B-cell-depleted T cells, or PBMCs provided the cDNA or gDNA that served as material.

Germline V gives CDR1 MGHRA, CDR2 YSYEKL. Trimming shortened V by 4 bases and J by 7 bases, and 19 bases separated the two germline ends. The CDR3 is 15 amino acids. Study processing details: For nucleated cells, counts were estimated from reference gene primer amplification. This table comes from immunoSEQ multiplex PCR, and its TCRdb copy is limited to in-frame clones, with some not included. Clonal size and the V and J genes are those of that table, whereas D and trimming came from the DNA. The data hold 250,000 or so clones, with around four fifths observed a single time. Sequencing input: peripheral blood. The J gene is TRBJ1-1, the V gene TRBV4-1, with D possibly TRBD1 on 6 matching bases. This TCR derives from a man in his 60s with acute or convalescent COVID-19. The CDR3, as DNA: TGCGCCAGCAGCCTAAACCCAGGGGCTGAGAATGAAGCTTTCTTT. This codes for CASSLNPGAENEAFF.